This T cell receptor beta chain was profiled in a study of T cells in Graves' hyperthyroidism and ophthalmopathy. Findings and limits, study-wide: The model predicted ophthalmopathy a median around 6.5 months before onset. Clonotypes that were expanded in thyroid above 0.001 mostly appeared in blood too.

As concerns this clonotype: Its antigen is unidentified.

On the basis of clinical symptoms, serum thyroxine and TRAb, thyroid ultrasound and orbital computed tomography, diagnoses were made. It was 8.5 to 10 ml of fresh peripheral blood that supplied the PBMCs. CDR1 is KGHSH, CDR2 LQKENI, per germline. This CDR3 has 18 amino acids. Trimming removed 3 bases from V and 3 bases from J, with 21 bases in between. Regions amplified from RNA transcripts were the TCR beta CDR3 regions. The HTBI set primed first-round TCR CDR3 RT-PCR. Using its own MiXCR run on the multiplex PCR reads, TCRdb lists one record per CDR3 protein. Altogether 500,000 to 550,000 distinct CDR3 sequences are present, less than 25% being singletons, with the ten largest covering around a quarter.

Material: blood. The origin of this receptor is a man aged 18 to 30 with Graves' hyperthyroidism. The rearrangement links TRBV18 to TRBJ1-3; D is undetermined. This CDR3 is CASSPAGTPGNFGNTIYF. In nucleotides, the CDR3 is TGTGCCAGCTCACCGGCAGGAACCCCCGGCAATTTTGGAAACACCATATATTTT.